These 30 T cell receptor beta chains were sequenced from one sample in a study of cytomegalovirus exposure and HLA in healthy donors (dated 2017 in TCRdb). The library was obtained by the immunoSEQ multiplex PCR assay. The multiplex PCR relied on a mix of 60 forward primers for TCR Vbeta segments and 13 reverse primers for TCR Jbeta segments. This is the immuneACCESS table as TCRdb keeps it, with only in-frame sequences that have V and J called. A part of the clones is gone; compared with another copy, unresolved V genes explain less than half, and the rest is unexplained. The sample includes roughly 200,000 clones, with over 75% observed a single time. The top ten clonotypes cover 2.5% to 3.5% of the sample. Sequenced input: PBMCs. These receptors were taken from a woman in her 30s in good health and CMV-seronegative.

The chain is built from TRBV7-2 and TRBJ2-2; D remains ambiguous. Germline V lookup: CDR1 SGHTA, CDR2 FQGNSA. This CDR3 is 15 amino acids long. V was cut by 5 bases and J by 1 base, with 11 bases left in between. The CDR3 loop is CASSLERQNTGELFF. The CDR3 DNA sequence: TGTGCCAGCAGCCTAGAACGACAGAACACCGGGGAGCTGTTTTTT. Combining the CDR3 with reference TRBV7-2 and TRBJ2-2 gives the whole variable domain GAGVSQSPSNKVTEKGKDVELRCDPISGHTALYWYRQSLGQGLEFLIYFQGNSAPDKSGLPSDRFSAERTGGSVSTLTIQRTQQEDSAVYLCASSLERQNTGELFFGEGSRLTVL.

J is TRBJ2-2 and V is TRBV28; possibly TRBD1 for D (5 bases). Germline V gives CDR1 MDHEN, CDR2 SYDVKM. The CDR3 runs 15 residues. V gave up 5 bases and J gave up 1 base, with 11 bases separating them. The CDR3 loop reads CASSAQGGNTGELFF. Here the CDR3 DNA reads TGTGCCAGCAGTGCGCAGGGTGGGAACACCGGGGAGCTGTTTTTT.

This chain joins TRBV18 and TRBJ2-3, with no clear D. Looked up from germline, CDR1 is KGHSH and CDR2 is LQKENI. The ends were cut back, 0 bases at V and 6 bases at J, with 7 bases in the middle. The CDR3 consists of 13 residues. The CDR3: CASSPPPRDTQYF. Here the CDR3 DNA reads TGTGCCAGCTCACCACCTCCGCGGGATACGCAGTATTTT.

The sample holds a few counts of this clone. The J gene is TRBJ2-7, the V gene TRBV6-1; a possible D gene is TRBD2 (7 bases). CDR3 size: 15 residues. The germline V and J ends were trimmed by 6 bases and 2 bases, with 17 bases remaining between them. Germline V CDR1 and CDR2: MNHNS, SASEGT. The CDR3 coding sequence is TGTGCCAGCAGGGGGGGGCCCAACTCTCCCTACGAGCAGTACTTC. It yields the protein CASRGGPNSPYEQYF.

This clone was seen more than once but under ten times. The rearrangement links TRBV7-9 to TRBJ2-2; 7 bases are a match to TRBD1. The germline gives CDR1 SEHNR, CDR2 FQNEAQ (reference sequence). The CDR3 length is 15 residues. Trimming removed 4 bases from V and 6 bases from J; junction bases left unmatched: 8. As DNA, the CDR3 is TGTGCCAGCAGCTCGACTGACAGGGTCGCCGGGGAGCTGTTTTTT. This encodes CASSSTDRVAGELFF. The variable domain in full, with the rest retrieved from reference TRBV7-9 and TRBJ2-2, is DTGVSQNPRHKITKRGQNVTFRCDPISEHNRLYWYRQTLGQGPEFLTYFQNEAQLEKSRLLSDRFSAERPKGSFSTLEIQRTEQGDSAMYLCASSSTDRVAGELFFGEGSRLTVL.

V gene TRBV28 combines with J gene TRBJ2-5, with 7 bases matching TRBD2. Losses at the gene ends were 8 bases for V and 6 bases for J; bases not matched to a gene: 15. Germline V gives CDR1 MDHEN, CDR2 SYDVKM. The CDR3 contains 15 residues. CDR3 loop: CASLSVAGDRKTQYF. DNA of the CDR3: TGTGCCAGCTTAAGTGTGGCGGGGGATAGGAAGACCCAGTACTTC.

Concerning this clone itself: Other nucleotide sequences in the sample specify the same CDR3. The V call is TRBV29-1, the J call TRBJ2-7; TRBD1 matches 8 bases. Germline V gene data show CDR1 as SQVTM and CDR2 as ANQGSEA. The CDR3 is 13 residues long. Losses at the gene ends were 7 bases for V and 4 bases for J; bases not matched to a gene: 9. The CDR3 coding sequence is TGCAGCGCCCGGACAGGGCCATCTTACGAGCAGTACTTC. This gives the protein CSARTGPSYEQYF.

This clone showed up just a few times. The genes are TRBV2 and TRBJ1-1, with a tentative D call TRBD1 (6 bases). Germline lookup yields CDR1 SNHLY and CDR2 FYNNEI. This CDR3 has 14 amino acids. The V gene lost 6 bases and the J gene lost 3 bases, with 14 bases spanning the gap. CDR3 sequence reads: CASSKTYRDTEAFF. CDR3 nucleotides: TGTGCCAGCAGCAAAACGTACAGGGACACTGAAGCTTTCTTT.

This chain connects TRBV27 to TRBJ1-6; D remains ambiguous. Trimming took 6 bases from V and 2 from J, leaving 11 bases between them. CDR1 and CDR2 from the germline V gene are MNHEY and SMNVEV (reference sequence). The CDR3 is made up of 15 amino acids. The CDR3 protein is CASRPGNAYNSPLHF. In nucleotides, the CDR3 is TGTGCCAGCAGACCCGGTAATGCCTATAATTCACCCCTCCACTTT.

V is TRBV2 and J is TRBJ1-3, with 9 bases matching TRBD1. Trimming at V came to 4 bases and at J to 4 bases, leaving 5 bases not matched to a gene. Per germline, CDR1 SNHLY and CDR2 FYNNEI. The CDR3 sequence is 15 residues long. CDR3 amino acids: CASSAGTGKGNTIYF. The CDR3 DNA reads as TGTGCCAGCAGTGCTGGGACAGGGAAAGGAAACACCATATATTTT.

The chain employs TRBV11-3 and TRBJ1-1; D may be TRBD1 (5 bases). Per germline, CDR1 SGHNT and CDR2 YENEEA. The CDR3 is 13 amino acids. Trimming took off 2 bases at V and 3 bases at J, with 7 bases between the two ends. The CDR3 nucleotides are TGTGCCAGCAGCTTACAGGGTGACACTGAAGCTTTCTTT. As protein: CASSLQGDTEAFF. Combining the CDR3 with reference TRBV11-3 and TRBJ1-1 gives the whole variable domain EAGVVQSPRYKIIEKKQPVAFWCNPISGHNTLYWYLQNLGQGPELLIRYENEEAVDDSQLPKDRFSAERLKGVDSTLKIQPAELGDSAVYLCASSLQGDTEAFFGQGTRLTVV.

The chain has TRBV7-2 and TRBJ2-2; a weak D match, TRBD2 (6 bases). Germline V CDR1 and CDR2: SGHTA, FQGNSA. The CDR3 is made up of 18 amino acids. Trimming cost V 4 bases and J 2 bases, with 20 bases left between them. For the CDR3, the DNA is TGTGCCAGCAGCTCCCTTATGGAGTTTAGCGGAAACACCGGGGAGCTGTTTTTT. Its translation is CASSSLMEFSGNTGELFF.

The rearrangement uses TRBV5-1 and TRBJ1-1; D might be TRBD1 (5 bases). Germline CDR1 is SGHRS and CDR2 is YFSETQ. CDR3 size: 13 residues. V lost 4 bases and J lost 7, with 14 bases in between. Written as DNA, the CDR3 is TGCGCCAGCAGCCCGTGGGGGGATTGTGAAGCTTTCTTT. Translated: CASSPWGDCEAFF. Based on the CDR3 plus reference TRBV5-1 and TRBJ1-1, the full variable domain is KAGVTQTPRYLIKTRGQQVTLSCSPISGHRSVSWYQQTPGQGLQFLFEYFSETQRNKGNFPGRFSGRQFSNSRSEMNVSTLELGDSALYLCASSPWGDCEAFFGQGTRLTVV.

The gene calls are TRBV7-2 and TRBJ2-1; D possibly corresponds to TRBD2 (6 bases). Germline V CDR1 and CDR2: SGHTA, FQGNSA. CDR3 length equals 13 residues. V was shortened by 8 bases and J by 3 bases, with 11 bases between the two germline ends. In DNA, the CDR3 is TGTGCCAGCCTAGCGAATAGCTACAATGAGCAGTTCTTC. It encodes CASLANSYNEQFF.

The V call is TRBV20-1, the J call TRBJ1-1, with 7 positions matching TRBD1. The germline gives CDR1 DFQATT, CDR2 SNEGSKA (reference sequence). The CDR3 is 11 amino acids. CDR3 coding DNA: TGCAATTACAGGGGTAACACTGAAGCTTTCTTT. As protein: CNYRGNTEAFF.

This chain uses TRBV29-1 with TRBJ1-1; no clear D. The V gene lost 6 bases and the J gene lost 5 bases, with 19 bases spanning the gap. Germline CDR1 is SQVTM and CDR2 is ANQGSEA. CDR3 size: 14 residues. CDR3 protein: CSVVRFTGWTEAFF. CDR3 coding DNA: TGCAGCGTCGTCCGATTTACGGGGTGGACTGAAGCTTTCTTT. Supplemented by reference TRBV29-1 and TRBJ1-1, the full variable domain reads SAVISQKPSRDICQRGTSLTIQCQVDSQVTMMFWYRQQPGQSLTLIATANQGSEATYESGFVIDKFPISRPNLTFSTLTVSNMSPEDSSIYLCSVVRFTGWTEAFFGQGTRLTVV.

V usage is TRBV6-1 and J usage is TRBJ2-7; 7 bases line up with TRBD1. The CDR3 is 14 amino acids. V lost 1 base to trimming and J lost 0 bases; unmatched junction nucleotides: 0. Germline CDR1 MNHNS, CDR2 SASEGT. CDR3 in DNA: TGTGCCAGCAGTGAAGGGGACAGCTCCTACGAGCAGTACTTC. This sequence encodes CASSEGDSSYEQYF.

The chain couples TRBV5-4 to TRBJ2-5; D is perhaps TRBD2 (9 bases). CDR1 and CDR2 from the germline V gene are SGHNT and YYREEE (reference sequence). The CDR3 sequence is 15 residues long. The V end lost 2 bases, the J end lost 5 bases, and 16 bases lay between the germline ends. The CDR3 sequence is CASSFLAGQDETQYF. In DNA form, the CDR3 reads TGTGCCAGCAGCTTCCTAGCGGGACAGGATGAGACCCAGTACTTC. Supplemented by reference TRBV5-4 and TRBJ2-5, the full variable domain reads ETGVTQSPTHLIKTRGQQVTLRCSSQSGHNTVSWYQQALGQGPQFIFQYYREEENGRGNFPPRFSGLQFPNYSSELNVNALELDDSALYLCASSFLAGQDETQYFGPGTRLLVL.

The J gene is TRBJ1-5, the V gene TRBV7-8; D perhaps matches TRBD1 (5 bases). CDR1 is SGHVS and CDR2 is FQNEAQ in the germline V gene. Trimming cost V 0 bases and J 0 bases, with 12 bases left between them. The CDR3 extends over 17 amino acids. The DNA of the CDR3 is TGTGCCAGCAGCTTAGCCGCACGGGGGTATAGCAATCAGCCCCAGCATTTT. It specifies CASSLAARGYSNQPQHF.

The chain has TRBV28 and TRBJ1-1; D not resolved. Germline CDR1 is MDHEN and CDR2 is SYDVKM. The CDR3 runs 14 residues. V was cut by 9 bases and J by 6 bases, with 20 bases left in between. The CDR3 loop is CASNVYLAGAEAFF. The CDR3 region has the DNA TGTGCCAGTAACGTATACCTGGCAGGTGCTGAAGCTTTCTTT.

This chain connects TRBV11-2 to TRBJ1-1; TRBD1 matches 7 bases. V dropped 1 base and J dropped 3; count of bases not matched to a gene: 5. The CDR3 spans 15 residues. The V gene's germline CDR1 is SGHAT and CDR2 FQNNGV. Here the CDR3 reads CASSLGDREDTEAFF. The CDR3 nucleotides are TGTGCCAGCAGCTTAGGAGACAGGGAGGACACTGAAGCTTTCTTT.

V is TRBV5-1 and J is TRBJ2-5; the match to TRBD2 covers 11 bases. The CDR3 is made up of 15 amino acids. Unmatched junction bases numbered 6, after V lost 3 bases and J lost 5 bases. Germline CDR1 and CDR2: SGHRS and YFSETQ. The CDR3 is CASSSSLAGVETQYF. CDR3 DNA: TGCGCCAGCAGCTCCTCACTAGCGGGGGTGGAGACCCAGTACTTC.

This chain uses TRBV7-2 with TRBJ2-1; D possibly corresponds to TRBD2 (6 bases). The CDR3 totals 14 residues. Trimming took off 7 bases at V and 7 bases at J, with 17 bases between the two ends. Per the germline V gene, CDR1 is SGHTA and CDR2 is FQGNSA. The chain's CDR3 is CASTNWGGSNEQFF. The CDR3 bases are TGTGCCAGCACCAATTGGGGAGGCTCAAATGAGCAGTTCTTC.

CDR3 amino acids: CASSLFSSSSTDTQYF. CDR3 in DNA: TGTGCCAGCAGTTTATTCAGTTCTTCTAGCACAGATACGCAGTATTTT. The gene calls are TRBV28 and TRBJ2-3; D remains unclear. V lost 1 base and J 0 bases, leaving 11 bases between the germline ends. This CDR3 comprises 16 residues. The germline V gene encodes CDR1 MDHEN and CDR2 SYDVKM.

This chain uses TRBV5-6 with TRBJ2-3, with D possibly TRBD1 on 5 matching bases. The CDR3 has 12 residues. The V gene's germline CDR1 is SGHDT and CDR2 YYEEEE. Trimming took off 5 bases at V and 3 bases at J, with 7 bases between the two ends. Here the CDR3 reads CASSSGTDTQYF. CDR3 nucleotides: TGTGCCAGCAGTTCAGGGACAGATACGCAGTATTTT.

This rearrangement joins TRBV4-2 to TRBJ2-7; 8 bases fit TRBD2. Germline loops: CDR1 LGHNA, CDR2 YNFKEQ. CDR3 size: 16 residues. The V and J ends lost 0 bases and 7 bases, in that order; junction bases with no gene match: 11. This CDR3 reads CASSQDPGGAFGEQYF. Here the CDR3 DNA reads TGTGCCAGCAGCCAAGACCCCGGGGGGGCCTTCGGGGAGCAGTACTTC.

The gene calls are TRBV19 and TRBJ1-1; 7 bases agree with TRBD1. V shed 2 bases and J 4 bases; nucleotides not matched to a gene: 13. The CDR3 is made up of 17 amino acids. Germline-derived CDR1 and CDR2 are LNHDA and SQIVND (reference sequence). CDR3 DNA sequence: TGTGCCAGTAGTATAATGAGGGGGACAGACAGGGTCACTGAAGCTTTCTTT. It codes for CASSIMRGTDRVTEAFF. The entire variable domain, with the rest obtained from reference TRBV19 and TRBJ1-1, is as follows: DGGITQSPKYLFRKEGQNVTLSCEQNLNHDAMYWYRQDPGQGLRLIYYSQIVNDFQKGDIAEGYSVSREKKESFPLTVTSAQKNPTAFYLCASSIMRGTDRVTEAFFGQGTRLTVV.

The chain joins TRBV5-6 to TRBJ2-1; maybe TRBD1 (5 bases). Germline CDR1 SGHDT, CDR2 YYEEEE. Deletions cut 8 bases from V and 2 bases from J, with 14 bases between. The CDR3 consists of 14 residues. DNA for the CDR3: TGTGCCAGTAGACTCAGGGCAGCCTACAATGAGCAGTTCTTC. As protein: CASRLRAAYNEQFF.

CDR3 region: CASSRYRAPPARNEQFF. The DNA of the CDR3 is TGTGCCAGCAGCAGGTACAGGGCCCCCCCTGCGCGGAATGAGCAGTTCTTC. The chain has TRBV21-1 and TRBJ2-1; the DNA was not used to check the table's D call, TRBD1. TRBV21-1 is a pseudogene segment. The CDR3 contains 17 residues.

V and J are TRBV29-1 and TRBJ2-2; 8 positions match TRBD1. The CDR3 length is 13 residues. With 6 bases clipped from V and 6 bases from J, the junction kept 6 bases outside the gene matches. Germline V gene lookup returns CDR1 SQVTM and CDR2 ANQGSEA. The CDR3 sequence: CSVRTGSPGELFF. In DNA form, the CDR3 reads TGCAGCGTCAGGACAGGGAGCCCCGGGGAGCTGTTTTTT.